This T cell receptor beta chain appears in the sequencing data of a study of OX40 agonist ivuxolimab in advanced cancers. Study in general: The patients received ivuxolimab by intravenous route every 2 weeks at 0.01 to 10 mg/kg. Aged about 23 to 90 with a mean of 60 years, they were almost 85% male.

Assay used: immunoSEQ multiplex PCR; TCRdb lists only in-frame clones, some missing. The repertoire holds roughly 72,000 clones, with 80% to 90% as singletons. General study results and limits: Fewer expanded clones were found on average in CD4+ than in CD8+ T cells.

Blood was sampled at baseline, cycle 4 day 1, and cycle 7 day 1. Comments on this clone: The antigen is unknown.

The source material was CD4+ or CD8+ T cells sorted from blood, sampled in a trial of the OX40 agonist ivuxolimab. The sequence was collected from an adult with an advanced solid tumor such as melanoma, head and neck, liver or kidney cancer.

The CDR3 is CASSFYSANTGELFF. Here the CDR3 DNA reads TGTGCCAGCAGCTTTTACAGTGCGAACACCGGGGAGCTGTTTTTT. This sequence joins TRBV7-2 and TRBJ2-2, with D unclear. Germline-derived CDR1 and CDR2 are SGHTA and FQGNSA. The V and J ends lost 3 bases and 0 bases respectively, with 8 bases between them. This CDR3 is 15 amino acids long.